This record looks at one T cell receptor beta chain sequence and its context. These data originate in a study of blood T cell repertoires in COVID-19. Measured with immunoSEQ multiplex PCR; TCRdb has only the in-frame clones, and not every one. Here the sample spans a few hundred thousand clones, more than 75% being singletons. The recovered donors of Cohort 3 showed two negative PCRs, clearance, or symptom resolution. V lost 3 bases to trimming and J lost 5 bases, with 8 bases between them. Germline V gives CDR1 LNHDA, CDR2 SQIVND (reference sequence). This CDR3 spans 13 amino acids. This receptor was obtained from a woman under 30 who had recovered from COVID-19. The rearrangement links TRBV19 to TRBJ1-5, with D perhaps TRBD1 (6 bases). The specimen sequenced was PBMCs or T cells enriched from blood (not recorded which). The CDR3 nucleotides are TGTGCCAGTAGTATGCGGGGGCATCAGCCCCAGCATTTT. Its translation is CASSMRGHQPQHF.